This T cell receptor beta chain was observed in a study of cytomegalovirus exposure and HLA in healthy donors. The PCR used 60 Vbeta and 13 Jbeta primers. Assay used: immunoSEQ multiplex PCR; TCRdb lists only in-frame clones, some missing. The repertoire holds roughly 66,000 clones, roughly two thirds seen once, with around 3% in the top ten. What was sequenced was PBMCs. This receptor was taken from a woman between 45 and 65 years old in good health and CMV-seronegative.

CDR3: CARSDWTGGGGFF. CDR3 DNA sequence: TGTGCCCGCTCCGACTGGACAGGTGGGGGAGGGTTCTTC. The V and J genes are TRBV30 and TRBJ2-1; tentatively, D is TRBD1 (7 bases). The CDR3 is 13 amino acids. Germline V gene lookup returns CDR1 GTSNPN and CDR2 SVGIG (reference sequence). Trimming stripped 8 bases from V and 15 bases from J, with 26 bases between. The whole variable domain, remainder taken from reference TRBV30 and TRBJ2-1, is SQTIHQWPATLVQPVGSPLSLECTVEGTSNPNLYWYRQAAGRGLQLLFYSVGIGQISSEVPQNLSASRPQDRQFILSSKKLLLSDSGFYLCARSDWTGGGGFFGPGTRLTVL.